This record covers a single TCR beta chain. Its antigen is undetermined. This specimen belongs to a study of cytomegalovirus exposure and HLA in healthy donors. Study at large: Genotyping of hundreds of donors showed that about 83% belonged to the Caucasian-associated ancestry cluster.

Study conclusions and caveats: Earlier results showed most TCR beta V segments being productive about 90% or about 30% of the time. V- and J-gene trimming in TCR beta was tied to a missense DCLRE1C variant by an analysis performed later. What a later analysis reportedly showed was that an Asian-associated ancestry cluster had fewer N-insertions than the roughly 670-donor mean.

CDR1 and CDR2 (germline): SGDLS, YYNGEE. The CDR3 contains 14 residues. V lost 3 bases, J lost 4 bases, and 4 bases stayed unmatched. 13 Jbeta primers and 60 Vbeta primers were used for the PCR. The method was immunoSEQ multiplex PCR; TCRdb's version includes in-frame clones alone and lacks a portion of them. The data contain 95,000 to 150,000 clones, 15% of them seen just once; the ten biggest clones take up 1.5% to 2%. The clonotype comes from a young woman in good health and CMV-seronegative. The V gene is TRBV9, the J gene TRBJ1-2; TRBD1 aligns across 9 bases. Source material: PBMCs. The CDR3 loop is CASSEGQGGYGYTF. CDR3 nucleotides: TGTGCCAGCAGCGAGGGACAGGGAGGCTATGGCTACACCTTC.